The present entry profiles one T cell receptor (beta chain) with its context. The target antigen is unknown. Sequenced by immunoSEQ multiplex PCR; TCRdb stores in-frame clones only, minus some. Here the sample spans 45,000 to 60,000 clones, 94% being singletons. This sample is drawn from a study of T cell therapy after organ transplantation. The wider study: Expansion used a peptide pool of 30 HLA class I and II CMV epitopes. T cell doses, up to 6, came every 2 weeks; follow-up lasted about 7 months.

These transplant recipients had drug-resistant or recurrent cytomegalovirus infection. Germline CDR1 and CDR2: SGHAT and FQNNGV. With 3 bases removed from V and 0 bases from J, the gap between germline ends came to 6 bases. The CDR3 runs to 13 residues. Whole-study findings and limits: Nonresponders had marked pretherapy clonal expansions and little post-therapy change.

The genes are TRBV11-2 and TRBJ2-7; D ambiguous. The origin of this receptor is a human patient who had received a solid organ transplant and had CMV disease. Sequences were derived from CD8+ T cells from blood, sampled before autologous CMV-specific T cell therapy. CDR3 sequence: CASSFDFSYEQYF. CDR3 sequence (DNA): TGTGCCAGCAGCTTCGACTTCTCCTACGAGCAGTACTTC.